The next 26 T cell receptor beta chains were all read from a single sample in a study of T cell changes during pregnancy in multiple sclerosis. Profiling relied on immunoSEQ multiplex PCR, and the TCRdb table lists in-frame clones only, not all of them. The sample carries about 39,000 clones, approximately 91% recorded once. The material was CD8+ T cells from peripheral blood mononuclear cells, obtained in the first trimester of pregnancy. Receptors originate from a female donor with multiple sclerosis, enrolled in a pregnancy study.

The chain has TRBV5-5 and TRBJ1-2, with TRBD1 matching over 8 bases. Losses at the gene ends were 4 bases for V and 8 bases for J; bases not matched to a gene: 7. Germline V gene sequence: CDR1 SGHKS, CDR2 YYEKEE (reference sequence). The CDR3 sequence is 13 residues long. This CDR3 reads CASSIGTGPGYTF. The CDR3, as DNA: TGTGCCAGCAGCATAGGGACAGGCCCGGGCTACACCTTC.

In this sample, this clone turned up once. The CDR3 sequence: CALQGGVDSPLHF. The CDR3 DNA reads as TGTGCCTTACAGGGGGGAGTCGATTCACCCCTCCACTTT. The chain combines TRBV30 with TRBJ1-6; TRBD1 matches 8 bases. The germline gives CDR1 GTSNPN, CDR2 SVGIG (reference sequence). V gave up 7 bases and J gave up 8 bases; unmatched junction bases: 7. The CDR3 is 13 amino acids.

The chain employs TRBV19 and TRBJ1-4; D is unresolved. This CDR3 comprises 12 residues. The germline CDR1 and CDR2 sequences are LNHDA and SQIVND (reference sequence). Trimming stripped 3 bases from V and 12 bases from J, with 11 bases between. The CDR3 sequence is CASSIAGIELFF. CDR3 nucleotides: TGTGCCAGTAGTATTGCAGGAATTGAACTGTTTTTT.

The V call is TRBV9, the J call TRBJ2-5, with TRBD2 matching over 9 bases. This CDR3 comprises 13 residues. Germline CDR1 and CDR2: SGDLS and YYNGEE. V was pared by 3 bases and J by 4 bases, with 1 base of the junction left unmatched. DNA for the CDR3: TGTGCCAGCAGCGGTAGCGGGGGAGAGACCCAGTACTTC. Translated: CASSGSGGETQYF.

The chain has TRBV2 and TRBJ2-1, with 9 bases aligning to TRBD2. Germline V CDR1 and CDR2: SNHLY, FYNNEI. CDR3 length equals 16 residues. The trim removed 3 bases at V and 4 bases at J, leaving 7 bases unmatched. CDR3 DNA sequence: TGTGCCAGCAGTGAGTCAGCGGGGGGCATATACAATGAGCAGTTCTTC. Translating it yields CASSESAGGIYNEQFF.

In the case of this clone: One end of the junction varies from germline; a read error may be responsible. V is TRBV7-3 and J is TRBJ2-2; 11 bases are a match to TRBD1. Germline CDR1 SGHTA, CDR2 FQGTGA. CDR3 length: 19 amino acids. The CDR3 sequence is CASSPTGTGGSLLTEELFF. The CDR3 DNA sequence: TGTGCCAGCAGCCCCACCGGGACAGGGGGAAGTCTTCTCACCGAGGAGCTGTTTTTT.

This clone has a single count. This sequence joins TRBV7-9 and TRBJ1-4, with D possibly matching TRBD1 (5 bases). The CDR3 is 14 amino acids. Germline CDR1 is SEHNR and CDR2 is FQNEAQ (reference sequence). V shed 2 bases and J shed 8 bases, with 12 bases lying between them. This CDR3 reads CASSLKGVGEKLFF. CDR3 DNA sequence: TGTGCCAGCAGCTTAAAAGGGGTGGGGGAAAAACTGTTTTTT.

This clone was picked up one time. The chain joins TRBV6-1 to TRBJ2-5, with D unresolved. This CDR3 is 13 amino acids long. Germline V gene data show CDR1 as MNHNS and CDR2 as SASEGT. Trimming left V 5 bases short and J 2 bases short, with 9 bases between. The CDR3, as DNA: TGTGCCAGCAGTCTACGTATTCAAGAGACCCAGTACTTC. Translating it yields CASSLRIQETQYF.

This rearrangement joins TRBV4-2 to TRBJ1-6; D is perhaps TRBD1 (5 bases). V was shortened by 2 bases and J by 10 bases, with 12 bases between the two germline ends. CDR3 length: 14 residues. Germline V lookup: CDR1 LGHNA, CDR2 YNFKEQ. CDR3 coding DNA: TGTGCCAGCAGCCAAAAGCAGGGTGGATCACCCCTCCACTTT. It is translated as CASSQKQGGSPLHF.

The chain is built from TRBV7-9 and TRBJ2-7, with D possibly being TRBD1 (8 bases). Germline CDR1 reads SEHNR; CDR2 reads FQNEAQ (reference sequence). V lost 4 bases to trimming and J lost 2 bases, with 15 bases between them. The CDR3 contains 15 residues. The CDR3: CASSSHRGGPYEQYF. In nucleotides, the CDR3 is TGTGCCAGCAGCTCGCACAGGGGGGGTCCCTACGAGCAGTACTTC.

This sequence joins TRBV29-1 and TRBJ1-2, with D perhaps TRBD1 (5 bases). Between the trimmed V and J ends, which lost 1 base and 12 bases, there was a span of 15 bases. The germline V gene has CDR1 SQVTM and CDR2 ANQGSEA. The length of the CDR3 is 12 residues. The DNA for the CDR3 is TGCAGCGTTGAAGTCCTAGGGGCCCCTCACACCTTC. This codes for CSVEVLGAPHTF.

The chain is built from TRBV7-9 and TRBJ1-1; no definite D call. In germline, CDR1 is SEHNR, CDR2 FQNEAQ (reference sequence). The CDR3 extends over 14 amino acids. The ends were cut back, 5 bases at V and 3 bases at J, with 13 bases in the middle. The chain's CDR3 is CASSGTAVDTEAFF. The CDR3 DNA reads TGTGCCAGCAGCGGAACAGCGGTAGACACTGAAGCTTTCTTT.

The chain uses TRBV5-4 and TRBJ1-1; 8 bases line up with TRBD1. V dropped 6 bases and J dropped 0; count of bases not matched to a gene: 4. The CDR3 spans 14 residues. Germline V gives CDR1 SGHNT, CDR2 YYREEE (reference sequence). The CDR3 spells CASIRDRMNTEAFF. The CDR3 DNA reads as TGTGCCAGCATACGGGACAGGATGAACACTGAAGCTTTCTTT.

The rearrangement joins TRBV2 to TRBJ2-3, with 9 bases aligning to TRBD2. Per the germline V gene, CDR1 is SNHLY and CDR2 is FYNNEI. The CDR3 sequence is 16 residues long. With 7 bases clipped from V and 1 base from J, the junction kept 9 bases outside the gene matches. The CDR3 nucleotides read TGTGCCAGCATCCCCCCGACTAGCGGACGCACAGATACGCAGTATTTT. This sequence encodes CASIPPTSGRTDTQYF.

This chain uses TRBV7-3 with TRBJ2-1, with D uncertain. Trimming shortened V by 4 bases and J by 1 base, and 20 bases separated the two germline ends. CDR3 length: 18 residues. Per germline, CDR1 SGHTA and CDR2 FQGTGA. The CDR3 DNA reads TGTGCCAGCAGCTACGCCACCCCGGTCGTGAGGTCCTACAATGAGCAGTTCTTC. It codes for CASSYATPVVRSYNEQFF. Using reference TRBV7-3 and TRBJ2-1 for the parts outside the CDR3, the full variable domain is GAGVSQTPSNKVTEKGKYVELRCDPISGHTALYWYRQSLGQGPEFLIYFQGTGAADDSGLPNDRFFAVRPEGSVSTLKIQRTERGDSAVYLCASSYATPVVRSYNEQFFGPGTRLTVL.

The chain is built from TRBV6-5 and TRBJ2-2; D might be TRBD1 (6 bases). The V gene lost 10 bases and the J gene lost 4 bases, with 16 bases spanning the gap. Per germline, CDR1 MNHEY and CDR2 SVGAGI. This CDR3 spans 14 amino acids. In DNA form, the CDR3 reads TGTGCCACTCACAGGGAAGTAAGCACCGGGGAGCTGTTTTTT. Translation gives CATHREVSTGELFF.

CDR3: CASGGRTYEQYF. The CDR3 region has the DNA TGTGCCAGCGGGGGGAGAACCTACGAGCAGTACTTC. This sequence joins TRBV7-8 and TRBJ2-7; tentative D call: TRBD2 (6 bases). Looked up from germline, CDR1 is SGHVS and CDR2 is FQNEAQ. Trimming pared 8 bases from V and 2 bases from J, leaving 10 bases between. CDR3 length: 12 amino acids.

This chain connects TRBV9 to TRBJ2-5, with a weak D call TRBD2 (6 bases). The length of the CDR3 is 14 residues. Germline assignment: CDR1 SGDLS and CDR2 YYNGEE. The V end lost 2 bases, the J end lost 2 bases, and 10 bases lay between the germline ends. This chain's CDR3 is CASSVSGSQETQYF. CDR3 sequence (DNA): TGTGCCAGCAGCGTTAGCGGATCTCAAGAGACCCAGTACTTC.

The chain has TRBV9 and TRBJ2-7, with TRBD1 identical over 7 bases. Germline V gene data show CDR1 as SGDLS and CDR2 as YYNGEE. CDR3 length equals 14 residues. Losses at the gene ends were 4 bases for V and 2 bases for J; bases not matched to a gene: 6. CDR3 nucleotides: TGTGCCAGCAGCTCCCCGGACAGGCCCTACGAGCAGTACTTC. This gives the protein CASSSPDRPYEQYF. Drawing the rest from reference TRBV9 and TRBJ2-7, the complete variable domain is DSGVTQTPKHLITATGQRVTLRCSPRSGDLSVYWYQQSLDQGLQFLIQYYNGEERAKGNILERFSAQQFPDLHSELNLSSLELGDSALYFCASSSPDRPYEQYFGPGTRLTVT.

The CDR3 protein is CASGSQTGDNEQFF. CDR3 DNA: TGTGCTAGTGGTTCCCAGACAGGTGACAATGAGCAGTTCTTC. V usage is TRBV12-5 and J usage is TRBJ2-1; D is possibly TRBD1 (6 bases). The CDR3 sequence is 14 residues long. Per germline, CDR1 LGHNT and CDR2 FRNRAP. Trimming stripped 4 bases from V and 5 bases from J, with 12 bases between.

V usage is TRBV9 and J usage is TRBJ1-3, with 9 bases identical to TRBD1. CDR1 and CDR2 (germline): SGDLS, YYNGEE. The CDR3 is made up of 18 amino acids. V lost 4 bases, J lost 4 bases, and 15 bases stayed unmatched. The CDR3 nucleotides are TGTGCCAGCAGCATAGACCGGGACAGGGTCCCCGGGGGAAACACCATATATTTT. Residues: CASSIDRDRVPGGNTIYF.

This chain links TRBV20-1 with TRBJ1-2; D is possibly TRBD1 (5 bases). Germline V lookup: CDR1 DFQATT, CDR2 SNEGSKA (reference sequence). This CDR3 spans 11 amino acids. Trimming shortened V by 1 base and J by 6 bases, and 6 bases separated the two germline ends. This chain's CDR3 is CSARGRDGYTF. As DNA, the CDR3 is TGCAGTGCTAGAGGCAGGGATGGCTACACCTTC.

CDR3 nucleotide sequence: TGTGCCAGCAACGACAGAGGAGGGCTTGGAAACACCATATATTTT. Translated, it gives CASNDRGGLGNTIYF. The rearrangement joins TRBV11-2 to TRBJ1-3; TRBD1 might be the D (5 bases). Germline V gene data show CDR1 as SGHAT and CDR2 as FQNNGV. V shed 7 bases and J shed 3 bases, with 16 bases lying between them. This CDR3 has 15 residues.

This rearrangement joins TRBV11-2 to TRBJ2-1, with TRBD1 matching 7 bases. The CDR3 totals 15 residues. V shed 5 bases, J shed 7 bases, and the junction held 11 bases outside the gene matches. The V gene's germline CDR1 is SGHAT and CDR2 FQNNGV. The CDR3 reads CASSIVRGRGNEQFF. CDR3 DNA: TGTGCCAGCAGCATAGTCAGGGGGAGAGGTAATGAGCAGTTCTTC.

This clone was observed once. In nucleotides, the CDR3 is TGTGCCAGCAGTGAGAGATCAGGGGACTCTGGGGCCAACGTCCTGACTTTC. It specifies CASSERSGDSGANVLTF. The chain carries TRBV25-1 and TRBJ2-6; tentative D call: TRBD1 (6 bases). The V gene's germline CDR1 is MGHDK and CDR2 SYGVNS. This CDR3 contains 17 residues. Trimming took off 3 bases at V and 0 bases at J, with 12 bases between the two ends.

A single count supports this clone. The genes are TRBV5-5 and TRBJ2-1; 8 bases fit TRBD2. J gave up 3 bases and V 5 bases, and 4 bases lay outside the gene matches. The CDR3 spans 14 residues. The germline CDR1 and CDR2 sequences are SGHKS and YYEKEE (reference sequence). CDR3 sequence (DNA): TGTGCCAGCAGTACCGGGACTAGCTACAATGAGCAGTTCTTC. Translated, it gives CASSTGTSYNEQFF.